This T cell receptor beta chain originates from a study of T-cell reconstitution after alpha-beta-depleted transplantation in children (dated by TCRdb to 2016 to 2017). Notes on the research overall: T-cell immune reconstitution after TCRalphabeta/CD19-depleted allogeneic hematopoietic cell transplantation in children was quantitatively tracked in the study by means of TCR repertoire profiling. The investigation overall reported the following: Apparently early alphabetaT-cell count recovery about two months after transplant reportedly relied on only several hundred rapidly expanded clones derived from non-depleted graft cells. In some patients, the high TCRbeta diversity seen at day 60 was put down to recipient T cells and intrathymic progenitors that had survived conditioning. Over the following months the frequencies of hyperexpanded clones went down, and after one year T-cell counts and TCRbeta diversity were mostly credited to newly produced T cells.

Trimming accounts for 0 bases at V and 4 bases at J, while the number of junction bases matched to no gene is 1. Taken from cysteine to phenylalanine, the CDR3 has 14 residues. Just the 42-base CDR3 DNA is kept, in frame starting at base 1. CDR1 is given as DFQATT and CDR2 as SNEGSKA, both from the germline V gene (reference sequence). This clonotype was found a few times. The antigen it binds to is not known. It has no much larger one-base neighbor in the sample; base qualities were not kept. The sample's treatment or condition label is to be understood as: allogeneic hematopoietic cell transplantation with graft depleted of TCRalphabeta T cells and CD19 B cells. The transplant recipients were children given TCRalphabeta/CD19-depleted allogeneic hematopoietic cell grafts. The method behind the library was PCR. The instrument was an Illumina HiSeq 2500. Molecular barcoding was employed in the preparation of TCR libraries, with unique molecular identifiers being used to normalize TCRbeta repertoire quantification. TCRdb took the public reads, trimmed them with fastp at Q25, ran MiXCR for clone calling and kept in-frame beta chains. Each record represents a unique CDR3 protein, reported with the most common genes and DNA among its rows. The sample contains a few hundred thousand distinct CDR3 sequences, roughly a quarter of them found a single time. The ten largest account for approximately 33% of the sample.

The chain uses TRBV20-1 and TRBJ2-3; 10 nucleotides in the junction match TRBD2. The sequence derives from a boy younger than two with Wiskott-Aldrich syndrome, due to receive a stem cell transplant. The sequencing used PBMCs, collected before TCRalphabeta/CD19-depleted stem cell transplant. The CDR3 region has the sequence CSAREAGGPDTQYF. The DNA sequence is TGCAGTGCTAGAGAAGCGGGAGGGCCAGATACGCAGTATTTT.